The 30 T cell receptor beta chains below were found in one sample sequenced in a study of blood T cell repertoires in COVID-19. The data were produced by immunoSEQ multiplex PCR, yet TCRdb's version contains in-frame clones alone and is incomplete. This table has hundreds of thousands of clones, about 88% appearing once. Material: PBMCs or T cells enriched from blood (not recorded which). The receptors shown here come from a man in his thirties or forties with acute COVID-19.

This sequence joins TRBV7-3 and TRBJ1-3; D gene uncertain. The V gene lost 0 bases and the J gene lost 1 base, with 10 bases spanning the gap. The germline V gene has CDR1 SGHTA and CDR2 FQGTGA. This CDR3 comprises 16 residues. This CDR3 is CASSLTGVGSGNTIYF. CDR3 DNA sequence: TGTGCCAGCAGCTTAACCGGAGTAGGATCTGGAAACACCATATATTTT.

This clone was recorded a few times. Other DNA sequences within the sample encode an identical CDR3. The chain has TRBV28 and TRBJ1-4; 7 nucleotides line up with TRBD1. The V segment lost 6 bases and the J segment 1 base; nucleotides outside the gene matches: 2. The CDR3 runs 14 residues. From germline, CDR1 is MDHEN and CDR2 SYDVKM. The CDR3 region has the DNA TGTGCCAGCAGCCGACAGGGAACTAATGAAAAACTGTTTTTT. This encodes CASSRQGTNEKLFF.

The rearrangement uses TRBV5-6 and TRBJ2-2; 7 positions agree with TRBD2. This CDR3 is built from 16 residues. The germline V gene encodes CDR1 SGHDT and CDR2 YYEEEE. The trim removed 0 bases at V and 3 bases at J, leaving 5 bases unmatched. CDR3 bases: TGTGCCAGCAGCTTGGATTGGGGGGGATACACCGGGGAGCTGTTTTTT. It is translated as CASSLDWGGYTGELFF. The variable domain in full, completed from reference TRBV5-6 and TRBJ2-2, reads DAGVTQSPTHLIKTRGQQVTLRCSPKSGHDTVSWYQQALGQGPQFIFQYYEEEERQRGNFPDRFSGHQFPNYSSELNVNALLLGDSALYLCASSLDWGGYTGELFFGEGSRLTVL.

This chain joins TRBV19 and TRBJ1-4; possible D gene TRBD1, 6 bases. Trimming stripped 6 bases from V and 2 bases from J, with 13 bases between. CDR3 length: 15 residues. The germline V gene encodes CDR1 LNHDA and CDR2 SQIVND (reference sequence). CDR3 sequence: CASSLSQGTNEKLFF. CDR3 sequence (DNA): TGTGCCAGTAGCCTCTCTCAGGGGACTAATGAAAAACTGTTTTTT. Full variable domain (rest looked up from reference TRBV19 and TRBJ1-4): DGGITQSPKYLFRKEGQNVTLSCEQNLNHDAMYWYRQDPGQGLRLIYYSQIVNDFQKGDIAEGYSVSREKKESFPLTVTSAQKNPTAFYLCASSLSQGTNEKLFFGSGTQLSVL.

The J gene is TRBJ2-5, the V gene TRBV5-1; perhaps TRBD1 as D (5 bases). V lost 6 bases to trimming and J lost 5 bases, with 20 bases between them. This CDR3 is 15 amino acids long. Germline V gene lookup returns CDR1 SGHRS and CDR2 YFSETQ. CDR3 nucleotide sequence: TGCGCCAGCACCTCCAGGGCCTCGGGCCAGGAGACCCAGTACTTC. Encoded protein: CASTSRASGQETQYF. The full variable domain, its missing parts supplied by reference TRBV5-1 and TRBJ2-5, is KAGVTQTPRYLIKTRGQQVTLSCSPISGHRSVSWYQQTPGQGLQFLFEYFSETQRNKGNFPGRFSGRQFSNSRSEMNVSTLELGDSALYLCASTSRASGQETQYFGPGTRLLVL.

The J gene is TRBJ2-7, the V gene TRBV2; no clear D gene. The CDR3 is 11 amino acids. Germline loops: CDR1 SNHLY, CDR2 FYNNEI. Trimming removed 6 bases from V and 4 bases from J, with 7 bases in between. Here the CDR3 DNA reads TGTGCCAGCAGCCCAGTTTACGAGCAGTACGTC. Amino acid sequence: CASSPVYEQYV.

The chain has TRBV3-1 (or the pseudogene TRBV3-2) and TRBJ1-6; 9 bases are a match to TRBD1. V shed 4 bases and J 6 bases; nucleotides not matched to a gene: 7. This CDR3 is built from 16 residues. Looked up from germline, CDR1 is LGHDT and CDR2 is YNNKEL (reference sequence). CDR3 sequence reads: CASSRDRERFNSPLHF. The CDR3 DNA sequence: TGTGCCAGCAGCCGGGACAGGGAACGGTTTAATTCACCCCTCCACTTT.

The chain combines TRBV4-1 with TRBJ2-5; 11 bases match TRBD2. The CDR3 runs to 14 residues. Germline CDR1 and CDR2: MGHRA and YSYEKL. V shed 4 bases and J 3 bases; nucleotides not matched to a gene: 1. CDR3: CASSLTSGKETQYF. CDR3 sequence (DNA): TGCGCCAGCAGCCTGACTAGCGGGAAAGAGACCCAGTACTTC.

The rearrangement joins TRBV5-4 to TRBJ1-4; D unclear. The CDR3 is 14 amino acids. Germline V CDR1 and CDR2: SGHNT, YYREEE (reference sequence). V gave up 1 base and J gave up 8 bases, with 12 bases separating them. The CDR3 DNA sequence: TGTGCCAGCAGCTTGAGAGGCCCAGACGAAAAACTGTTTTTT. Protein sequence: CASSLRGPDEKLFF.

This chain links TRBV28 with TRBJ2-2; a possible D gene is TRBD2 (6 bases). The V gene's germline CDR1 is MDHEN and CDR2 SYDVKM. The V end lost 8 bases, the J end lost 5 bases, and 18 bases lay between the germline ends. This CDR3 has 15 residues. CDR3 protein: CASGGPGVRTGELFF. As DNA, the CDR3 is TGTGCCAGCGGCGGACCGGGGGTTAGGACCGGGGAGCTGTTTTTT.

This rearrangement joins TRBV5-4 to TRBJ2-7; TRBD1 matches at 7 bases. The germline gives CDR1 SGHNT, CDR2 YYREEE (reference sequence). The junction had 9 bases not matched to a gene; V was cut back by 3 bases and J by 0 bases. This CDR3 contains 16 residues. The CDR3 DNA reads TGTGCCAGCAGCTACTTGGGGACAGCGAGCTCCTACGAGCAGTACGTC. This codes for CASSYLGTASSYEQYV.

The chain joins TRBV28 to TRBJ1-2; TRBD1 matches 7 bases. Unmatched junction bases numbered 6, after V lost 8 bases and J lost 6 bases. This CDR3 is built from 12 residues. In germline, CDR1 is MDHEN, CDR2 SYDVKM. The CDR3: CASVGQYHGYTF. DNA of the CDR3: TGTGCCAGCGTGGGACAGTACCATGGCTACACCTTC.

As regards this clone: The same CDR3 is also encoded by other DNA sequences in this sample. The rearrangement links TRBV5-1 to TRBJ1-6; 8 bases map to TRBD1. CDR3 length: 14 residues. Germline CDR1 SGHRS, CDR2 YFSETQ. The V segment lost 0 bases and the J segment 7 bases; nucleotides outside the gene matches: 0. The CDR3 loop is CASSLDRGNSPLHF. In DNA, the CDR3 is TGCGCCAGCAGCTTGGACAGGGGGAATTCACCCCTCCACTTT.

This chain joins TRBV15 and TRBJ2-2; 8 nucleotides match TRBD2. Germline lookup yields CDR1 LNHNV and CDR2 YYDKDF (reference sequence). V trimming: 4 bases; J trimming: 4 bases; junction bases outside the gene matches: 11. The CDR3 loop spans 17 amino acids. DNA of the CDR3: TGTGCCACCAGCAACCGTCCTTTCACTAGCGGCACCGGGGAGCTGTTTTTT. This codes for CATSNRPFTSGTGELFF. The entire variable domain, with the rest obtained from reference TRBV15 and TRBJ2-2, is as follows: DAMVIQNPRYQVTQFGKPVTLSCSQTLNHNVMYWYQQKSSQAPKLLFHYYDKDFNNEADTPDNFQSRRPNTSFCFLDIRSPGLGDTAMYLCATSNRPFTSGTGELFFGEGSRLTVL.

The CDR3 spells CASSPGTAEPGELFF. The CDR3 DNA sequence: TGTGCCAGCAGCCCCGGGACTGCTGAGCCCGGGGAGCTGTTTTTT. This chain uses TRBV11-3 with TRBJ2-2; TRBD2 is a possible D gene (6 bases). This CDR3 is built from 15 residues. V was cut by 5 bases and J by 6 bases, with 16 bases left in between. The germline gives CDR1 SGHNT, CDR2 YENEEA. Looking up the rest from reference TRBV11-3 and TRBJ2-2 gives the full variable domain: EAGVVQSPRYKIIEKKQPVAFWCNPISGHNTLYWYLQNLGQGPELLIRYENEEAVDDSQLPKDRFSAERLKGVDSTLKIQPAELGDSAVYLCASSPGTAEPGELFFGEGSRLTVL.

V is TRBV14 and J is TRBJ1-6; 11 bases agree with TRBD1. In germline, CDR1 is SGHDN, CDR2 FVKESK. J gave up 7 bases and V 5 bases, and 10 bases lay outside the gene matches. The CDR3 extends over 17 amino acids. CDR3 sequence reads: CASSILRTGGENSPLHF. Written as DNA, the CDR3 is TGTGCCAGCAGCATCCTAAGGACAGGGGGCGAAAATTCACCCCTCCACTTT.

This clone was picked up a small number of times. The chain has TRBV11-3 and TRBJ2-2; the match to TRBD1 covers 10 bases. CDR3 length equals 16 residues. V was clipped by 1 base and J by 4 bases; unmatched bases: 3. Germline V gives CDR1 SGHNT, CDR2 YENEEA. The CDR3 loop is CASSLGQGAGTGELFF. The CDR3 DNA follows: TGTGCCAGCAGCTTAGGACAGGGGGCAGGCACCGGGGAGCTGTTTTTT.

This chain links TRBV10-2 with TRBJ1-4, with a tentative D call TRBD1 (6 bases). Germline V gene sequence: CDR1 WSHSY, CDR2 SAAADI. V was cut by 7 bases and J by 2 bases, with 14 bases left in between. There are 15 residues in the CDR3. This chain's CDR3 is CASTRQDDTNEKLFF. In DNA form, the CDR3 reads TGCGCCAGCACGCGACAGGATGATACTAATGAAAAACTGTTTTTT.

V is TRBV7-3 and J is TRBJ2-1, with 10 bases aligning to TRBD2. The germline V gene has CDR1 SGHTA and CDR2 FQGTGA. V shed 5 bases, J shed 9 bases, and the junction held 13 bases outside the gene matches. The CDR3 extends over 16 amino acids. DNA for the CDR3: TGTGCCAGCAGCCTTATGAGCGGGAGGGAGAGGATTGAGCAGTTCTTC. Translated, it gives CASSLMSGRERIEQFF. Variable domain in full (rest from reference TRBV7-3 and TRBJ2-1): GAGVSQTPSNKVTEKGKYVELRCDPISGHTALYWYRQSLGQGPEFLIYFQGTGAADDSGLPNDRFFAVRPEGSVSTLKIQRTERGDSAVYLCASSLMSGRERIEQFFGPGTRLTVL.

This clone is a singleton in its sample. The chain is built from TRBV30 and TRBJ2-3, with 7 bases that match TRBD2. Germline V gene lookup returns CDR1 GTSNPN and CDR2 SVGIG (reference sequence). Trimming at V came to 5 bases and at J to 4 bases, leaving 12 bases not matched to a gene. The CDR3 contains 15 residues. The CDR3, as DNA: TGTGCCTGGGATGGAGGCGGGAGCAACCCAGATACGCAGTATTTT. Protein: CAWDGGGSNPDTQYF.

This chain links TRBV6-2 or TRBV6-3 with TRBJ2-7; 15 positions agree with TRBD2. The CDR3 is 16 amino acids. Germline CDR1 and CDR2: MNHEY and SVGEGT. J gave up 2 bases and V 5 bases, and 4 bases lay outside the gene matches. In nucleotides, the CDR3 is TGTGCCAGCAGTCCGGGGACTAGCGGGAGGCCCTACGAGCAGTACGTC. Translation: CASSPGTSGRPYEQYV.

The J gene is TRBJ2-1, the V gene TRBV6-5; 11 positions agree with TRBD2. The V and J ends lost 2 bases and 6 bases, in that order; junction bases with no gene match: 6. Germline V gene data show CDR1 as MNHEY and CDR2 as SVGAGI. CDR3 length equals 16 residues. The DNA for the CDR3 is TGTGCCAGCAGTTACCGCACTAGCGGGGGCCCCAATGAGCAGTTCTTC. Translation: CASSYRTSGGPNEQFF.

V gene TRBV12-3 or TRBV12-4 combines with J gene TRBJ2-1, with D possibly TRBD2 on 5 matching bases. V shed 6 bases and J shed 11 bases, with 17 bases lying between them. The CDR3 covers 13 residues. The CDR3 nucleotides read TGTGCCAGCAGAGATAACACCGGGGTTCAGCAGTTCTTC. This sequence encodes CASRDNTGVQQFF.

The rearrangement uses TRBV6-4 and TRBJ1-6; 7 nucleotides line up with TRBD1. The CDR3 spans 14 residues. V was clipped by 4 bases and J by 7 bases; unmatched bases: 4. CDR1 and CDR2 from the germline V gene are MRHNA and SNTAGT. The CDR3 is CASSGTGANSPLHF. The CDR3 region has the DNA TGTGCCAGCAGTGGGACAGGAGCCAATTCACCCCTCCACTTT.

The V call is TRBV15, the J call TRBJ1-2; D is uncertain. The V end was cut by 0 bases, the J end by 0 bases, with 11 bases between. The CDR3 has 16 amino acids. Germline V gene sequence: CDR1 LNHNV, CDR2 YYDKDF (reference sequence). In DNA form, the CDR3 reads TGTGCCACCAGCAGAGATTGGTCCGGAGCTAACTATGGCTACACCTTC. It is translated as CATSRDWSGANYGYTF.

The chain's CDR3 is CASSGQSLDGYGYTF. The CDR3 nucleotides are TGTGCCAGCAGCGGACAGTCATTAGACGGTTATGGCTACACCTTC. The chain has TRBV7-2 and TRBJ1-2; D perhaps matches TRBD1 (6 bases). Germline V lookup: CDR1 SGHTA, CDR2 FQGNSA. The CDR3 is 15 amino acids. V was pared by 5 bases and J by 5 bases, with 18 bases between. Looking up the rest from reference TRBV7-2 and TRBJ1-2 gives the full variable domain: GAGVSQSPSNKVTEKGKDVELRCDPISGHTALYWYRQSLGQGLEFLIYFQGNSAPDKSGLPSDRFSAERTGGSVSTLTIQRTQQEDSAVYLCASSGQSLDGYGYTFGSGTRLTVV.

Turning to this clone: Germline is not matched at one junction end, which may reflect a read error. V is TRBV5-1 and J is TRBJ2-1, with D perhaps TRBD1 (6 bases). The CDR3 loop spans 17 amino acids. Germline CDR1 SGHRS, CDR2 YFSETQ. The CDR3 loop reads CASSLRSRQGMGNEQFF. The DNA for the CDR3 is TGTGCCAGCAGCTTGAGGTCGCGTCAGGGGATGGGCAATGAGCAGTTCTTC.

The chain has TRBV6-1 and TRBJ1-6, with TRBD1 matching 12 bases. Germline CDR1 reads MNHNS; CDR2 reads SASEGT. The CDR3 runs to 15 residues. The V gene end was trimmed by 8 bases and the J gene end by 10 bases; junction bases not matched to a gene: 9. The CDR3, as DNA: TGTGCCAGCGGGGAAGGGACAGGGGGCGCCTCACCCCTCCACTTT. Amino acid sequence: CASGEGTGGASPLHF.

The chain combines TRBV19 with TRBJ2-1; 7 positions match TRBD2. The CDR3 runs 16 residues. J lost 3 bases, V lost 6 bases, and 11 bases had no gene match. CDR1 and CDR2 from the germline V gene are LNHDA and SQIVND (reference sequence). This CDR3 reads CASSQGGALGYNEQFF. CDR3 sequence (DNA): TGTGCCAGTAGCCAGGGAGGGGCCCTAGGCTACAATGAGCAGTTCTTC.

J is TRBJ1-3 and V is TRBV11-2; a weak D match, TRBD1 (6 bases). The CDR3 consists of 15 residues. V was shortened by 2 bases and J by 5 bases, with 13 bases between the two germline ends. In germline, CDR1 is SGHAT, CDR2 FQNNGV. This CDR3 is CASSLLGTKRNTIYF. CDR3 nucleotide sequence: TGTGCCAGCAGCTTACTCGGGACAAAAAGAAACACCATATATTTT.